The 10 T cell receptor beta chains in this list originate from one sample, sequenced in a study of early T cells in non-severe SARS-CoV-2 infection. One entry per CDR3 protein results from TCRdb running MiXCR on the 5' RACE reads. The sample contains some 82,000 distinct CDR3 sequences, about 6.5% of which appear only once. Sequenced material: whole blood. These receptors originate from an adult who was a healthcare worker with PCR-confirmed SARS-CoV-2 infection or an uninfected control (not recorded which).

CDR3 DNA: TGTGCCAGCAGTTGGACTAGCGGTCGCACAGATACGCAGTATTTT. Translating it yields CASSWTSGRTDTQYF. The rearrangement joins TRBV6-5 to TRBJ2-3, with 10 positions matching TRBD2. After removal of 4 bases from V and 1 base from J, the junction contained 2 bases not matched to a gene. The CDR3 is 15 amino acids. Germline assignment: CDR1 MNHEY and CDR2 SVGAGI.

This clonotype was seen more than once but under ten times. The V call is TRBV20-1, the J call TRBJ2-1, with D unresolved. CDR3 length: 13 residues. The ends were cut back, 0 bases at V and 8 bases at J, with 11 bases in the middle. Germline V gene data show CDR1 as DFQATT and CDR2 as SNEGSKA (reference sequence). The CDR3 nucleotides are TGCAGTGCTAGAGATGGTCTCGCGGATGAGCAGTTCTTC. This codes for CSARDGLADEQFF.

This clonotype occurred many times. The chain joins TRBV19 to TRBJ1-2; 7 bases agree with TRBD1. The CDR3 runs to 14 residues. Germline V gene sequence: CDR1 LNHDA, CDR2 SQIVND (reference sequence). V was pared by 5 bases and J by 8 bases, with 11 bases of the junction left unmatched. CDR3 sequence: CASSDQHRGRGYTF. CDR3 DNA sequence: TGTGCCAGTAGTGACCAGCACAGGGGTCGCGGCTACACCTTC.

This clonotype was counted many times. This chain connects TRBV7-2 to TRBJ2-7, with D unclear. Germline CDR1 is SGHTA and CDR2 is FQGNSA. The CDR3 loop spans 12 amino acids. Trimming shortened V by 1 base and J by 7 bases, and 8 bases separated the two germline ends. The CDR3 protein is CASSLDRREQYF. The CDR3 DNA reads as TGTGCCAGCAGCTTAGACCGTCGGGAGCAGTACTTC. The full variable domain, rest sourced from reference TRBV7-2 and TRBJ2-7, is GAGVSQSPSNKVTEKGKDVELRCDPISGHTALYWYRQSLGQGLEFLIYFQGNSAPDKSGLPSDRFSAERTGGSVSTLTIQRTQQEDSAVYLCASSLDRREQYFGPGTRLTVT.

This clonotype was seen a handful of times. V and J are TRBV6-1 and TRBJ1-5; TRBD1 agrees at 9 bases. The CDR3 is made up of 15 amino acids. CDR1 MNHNS and CDR2 SASEGT come from the germline V gene. Unmatched junction bases numbered 6, after V lost 7 bases and J lost 2 bases. The CDR3 loop reads CASIQDRGGNQPQHF. The CDR3 DNA is TGTGCCAGCATTCAGGACAGGGGAGGCAATCAGCCCCAGCATTTT.

CDR3 residues: CASSIRQGPFSYNEQFF. The DNA of the CDR3 is TGTGCCAGCAGTATCAGACAGGGGCCCTTCTCCTACAATGAGCAGTTCTTC. The chain carries TRBV12-3 or TRBV12-4 and TRBJ2-1; TRBD1 aligns across 8 bases. The trim removed 5 bases at V and 0 bases at J, leaving 9 bases unmatched. The CDR3 has 17 residues.

The chain employs TRBV10-3 and TRBJ1-1; no definite D call. The CDR3 is made up of 15 amino acids. V lost 3 bases to trimming and J lost 0 bases, with 11 bases between them. Germline lookup yields CDR1 ENHRY and CDR2 SYGVKD. CDR3 coding DNA: TGTGCCATCAGTGATCGAGGCGGGCTGAACACTGAAGCTTTCTTT. Translating gives CAISDRGGLNTEAFF.

Written as DNA, the CDR3 is TGTGCCAGCAGCTTCCGGGACACCCCCTACGAGCAGTACTTC. It specifies CASSFRDTPYEQYF. The chain employs TRBV5-5 and TRBJ2-7; a possible D gene is TRBD1 (6 bases). There are 14 residues in the CDR3. V dropped 2 bases and J dropped 2 bases, with 11 bases sitting between them. The germline V gene has CDR1 SGHKS and CDR2 YYEKEE (reference sequence).

This clonotype was counted only a few times. V is TRBV5-1 and J is TRBJ2-5, with D uncertain. The V end lost 3 bases, the J end lost 0 bases, and 0 bases lay between the germline ends. Germline V gives CDR1 SGHRS, CDR2 YFSETQ. This CDR3 is 11 amino acids long. This chain's CDR3 is CASSYQETQYF. In DNA form, the CDR3 reads TGCGCCAGCAGCTACCAAGAGACCCAGTACTTC.

The chain couples TRBV20-1 to TRBJ2-5, with a tentative D call TRBD1 (5 bases). Trimming shortened V by 5 bases and J by 2 bases, and 9 bases separated the two germline ends. The V gene's germline CDR1 is DFQATT and CDR2 SNEGSKA (reference sequence). The CDR3 totals 12 residues. Here the CDR3 reads CSAHRQQETQYF. The CDR3 DNA is TGCAGTGCTCATCGACAGCAAGAGACCCAGTACTTC.